This T cell receptor beta chain was found in a study of T cells in Graves' hyperthyroidism and ophthalmopathy. The CDR3 has 15 residues. Germline V CDR1 and CDR2: SEHNR, FQNEAQ (reference sequence). V was cut by 5 bases and J by 1 base, with 14 bases left in between. The investigators amplified TCR beta CDR3 regions from RNA transcripts. TCR CDR3 regions were first amplified by RT-PCR with HTBI primers. TCRdb reprocessed the multiplex PCR reads via MiXCR and lists one record per CDR3 protein. The profile shows a few hundred thousand distinct CDR3 sequences, less than 20% of them singletons. Newly diagnosed patients aged 18 to 65 had hyperthyroidism of under 2 months' duration. The study left out patients who had uncontrolled infection, other autoimmune disease, pregnancy or lactation. Using around 10 ml of fresh peripheral blood, PBMCs were prepared. For this clonotype: The antigen is unknown.

Findings of the study overall: Progression to ophthalmopathy was predicted a median of about six months early.

Sequencing was carried out using blood. V gene TRBV7-9 combines with J gene TRBJ1-2; D is possibly TRBD1 (5 bases). The TCR originated in a woman aged 25 to 45 with Graves' hyperthyroidism. The CDR3 nucleotides are TGTGCCAGCAGCGGGGGGTTTGCCTTTAACTATGGCTACACCTTC. Amino acid sequence: CASSGGFAFNYGYTF.